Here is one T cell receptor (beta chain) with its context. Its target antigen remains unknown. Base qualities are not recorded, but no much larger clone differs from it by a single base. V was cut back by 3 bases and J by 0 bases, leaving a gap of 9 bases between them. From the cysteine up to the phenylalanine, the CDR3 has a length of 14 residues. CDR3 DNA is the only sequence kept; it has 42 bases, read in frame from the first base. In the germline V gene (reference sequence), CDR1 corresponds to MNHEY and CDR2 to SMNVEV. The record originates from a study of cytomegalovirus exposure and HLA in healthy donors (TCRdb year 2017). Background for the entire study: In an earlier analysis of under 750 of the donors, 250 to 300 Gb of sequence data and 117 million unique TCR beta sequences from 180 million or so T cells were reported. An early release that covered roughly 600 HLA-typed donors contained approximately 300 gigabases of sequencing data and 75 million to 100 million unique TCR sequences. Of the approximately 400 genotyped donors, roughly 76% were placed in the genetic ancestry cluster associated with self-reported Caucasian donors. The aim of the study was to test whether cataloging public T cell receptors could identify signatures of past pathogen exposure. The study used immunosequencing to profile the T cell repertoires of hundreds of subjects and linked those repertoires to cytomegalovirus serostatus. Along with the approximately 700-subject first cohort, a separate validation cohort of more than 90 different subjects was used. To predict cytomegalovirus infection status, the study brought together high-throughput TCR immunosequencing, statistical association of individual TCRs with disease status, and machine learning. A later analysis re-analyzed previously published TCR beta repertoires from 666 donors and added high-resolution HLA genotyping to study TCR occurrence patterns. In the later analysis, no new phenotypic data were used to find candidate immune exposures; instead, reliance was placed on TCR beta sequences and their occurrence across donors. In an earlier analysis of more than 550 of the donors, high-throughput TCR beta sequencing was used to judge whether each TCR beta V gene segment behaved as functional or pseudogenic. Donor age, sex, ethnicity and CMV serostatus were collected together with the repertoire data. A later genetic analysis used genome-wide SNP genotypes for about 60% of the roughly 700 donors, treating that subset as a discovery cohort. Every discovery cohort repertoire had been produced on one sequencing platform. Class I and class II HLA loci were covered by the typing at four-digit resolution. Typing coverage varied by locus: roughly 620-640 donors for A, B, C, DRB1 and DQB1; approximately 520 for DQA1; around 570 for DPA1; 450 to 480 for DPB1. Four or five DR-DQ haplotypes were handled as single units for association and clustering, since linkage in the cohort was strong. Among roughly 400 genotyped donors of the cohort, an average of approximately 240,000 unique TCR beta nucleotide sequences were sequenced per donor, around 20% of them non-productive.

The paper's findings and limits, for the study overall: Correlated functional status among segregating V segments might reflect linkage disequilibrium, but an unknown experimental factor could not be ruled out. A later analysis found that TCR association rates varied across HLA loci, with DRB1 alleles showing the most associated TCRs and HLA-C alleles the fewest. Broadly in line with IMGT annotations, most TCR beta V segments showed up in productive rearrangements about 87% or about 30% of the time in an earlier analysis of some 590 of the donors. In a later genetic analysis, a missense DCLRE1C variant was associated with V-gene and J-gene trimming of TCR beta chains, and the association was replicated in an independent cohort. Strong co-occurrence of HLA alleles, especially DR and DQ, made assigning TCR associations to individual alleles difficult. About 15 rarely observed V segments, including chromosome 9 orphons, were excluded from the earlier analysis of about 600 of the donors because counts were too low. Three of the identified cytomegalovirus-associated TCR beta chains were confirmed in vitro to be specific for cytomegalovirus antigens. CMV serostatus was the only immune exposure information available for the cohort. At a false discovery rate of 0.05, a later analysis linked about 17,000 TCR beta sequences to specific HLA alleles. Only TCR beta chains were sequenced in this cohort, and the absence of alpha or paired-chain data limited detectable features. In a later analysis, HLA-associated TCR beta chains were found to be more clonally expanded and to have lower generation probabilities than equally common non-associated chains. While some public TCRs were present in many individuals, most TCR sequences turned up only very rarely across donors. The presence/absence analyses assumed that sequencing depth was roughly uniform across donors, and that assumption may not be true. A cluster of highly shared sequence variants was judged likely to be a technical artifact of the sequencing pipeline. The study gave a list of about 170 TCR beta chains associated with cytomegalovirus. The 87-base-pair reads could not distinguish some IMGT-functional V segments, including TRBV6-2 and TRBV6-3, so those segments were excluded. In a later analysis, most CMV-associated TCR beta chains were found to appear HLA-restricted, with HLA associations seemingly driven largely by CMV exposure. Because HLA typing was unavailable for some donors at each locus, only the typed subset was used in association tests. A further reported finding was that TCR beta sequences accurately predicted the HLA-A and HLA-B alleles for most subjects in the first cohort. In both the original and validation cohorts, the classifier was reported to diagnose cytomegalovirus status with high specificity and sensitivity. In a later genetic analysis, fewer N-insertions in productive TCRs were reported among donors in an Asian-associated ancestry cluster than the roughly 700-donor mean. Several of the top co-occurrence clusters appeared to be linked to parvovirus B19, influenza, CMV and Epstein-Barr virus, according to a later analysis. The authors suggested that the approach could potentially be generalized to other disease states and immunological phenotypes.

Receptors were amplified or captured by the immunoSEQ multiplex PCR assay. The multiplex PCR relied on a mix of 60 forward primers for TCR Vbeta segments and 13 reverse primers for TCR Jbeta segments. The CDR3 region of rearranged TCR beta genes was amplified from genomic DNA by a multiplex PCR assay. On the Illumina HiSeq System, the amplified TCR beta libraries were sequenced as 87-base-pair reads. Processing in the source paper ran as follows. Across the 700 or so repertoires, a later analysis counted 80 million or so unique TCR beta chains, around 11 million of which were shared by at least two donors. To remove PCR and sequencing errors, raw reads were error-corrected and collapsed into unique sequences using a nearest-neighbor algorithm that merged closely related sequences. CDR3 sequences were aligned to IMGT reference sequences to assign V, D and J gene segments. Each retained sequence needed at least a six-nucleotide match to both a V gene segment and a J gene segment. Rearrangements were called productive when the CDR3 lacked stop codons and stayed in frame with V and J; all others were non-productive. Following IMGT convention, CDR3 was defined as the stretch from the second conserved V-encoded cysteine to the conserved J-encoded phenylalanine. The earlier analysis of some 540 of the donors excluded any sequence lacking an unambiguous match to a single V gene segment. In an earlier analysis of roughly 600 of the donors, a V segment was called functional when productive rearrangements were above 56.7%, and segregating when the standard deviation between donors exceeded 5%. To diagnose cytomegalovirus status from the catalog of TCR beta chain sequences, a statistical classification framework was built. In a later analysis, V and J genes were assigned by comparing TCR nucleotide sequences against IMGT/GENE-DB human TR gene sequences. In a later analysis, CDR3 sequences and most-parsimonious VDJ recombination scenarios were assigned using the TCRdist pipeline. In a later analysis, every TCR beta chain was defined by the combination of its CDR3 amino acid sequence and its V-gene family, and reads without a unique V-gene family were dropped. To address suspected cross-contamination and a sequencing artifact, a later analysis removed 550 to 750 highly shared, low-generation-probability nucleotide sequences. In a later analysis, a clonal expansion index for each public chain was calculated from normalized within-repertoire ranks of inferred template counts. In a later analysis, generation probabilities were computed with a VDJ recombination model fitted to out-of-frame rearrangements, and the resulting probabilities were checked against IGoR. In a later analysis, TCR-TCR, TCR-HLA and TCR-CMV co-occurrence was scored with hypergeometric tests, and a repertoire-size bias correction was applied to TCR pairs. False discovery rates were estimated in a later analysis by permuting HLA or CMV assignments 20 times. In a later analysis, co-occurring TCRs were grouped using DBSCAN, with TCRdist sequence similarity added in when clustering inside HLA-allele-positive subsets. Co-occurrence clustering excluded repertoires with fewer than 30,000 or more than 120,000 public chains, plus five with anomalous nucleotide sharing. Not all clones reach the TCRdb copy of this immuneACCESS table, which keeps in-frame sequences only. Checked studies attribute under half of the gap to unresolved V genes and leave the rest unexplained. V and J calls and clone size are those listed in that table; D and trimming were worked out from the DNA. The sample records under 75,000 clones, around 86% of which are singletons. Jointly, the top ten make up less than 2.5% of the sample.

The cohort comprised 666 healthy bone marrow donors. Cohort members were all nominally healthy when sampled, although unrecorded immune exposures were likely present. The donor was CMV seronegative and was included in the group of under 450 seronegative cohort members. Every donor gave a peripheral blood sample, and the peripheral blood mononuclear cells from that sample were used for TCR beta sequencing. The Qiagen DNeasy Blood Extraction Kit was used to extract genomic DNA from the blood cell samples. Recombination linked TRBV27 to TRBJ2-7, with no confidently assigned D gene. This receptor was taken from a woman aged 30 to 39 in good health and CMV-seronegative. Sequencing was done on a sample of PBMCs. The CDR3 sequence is CASSLIPSSYEQYF. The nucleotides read TGTGCCAGCAGTTTGATCCCGAGCTCCTACGAGCAGTACTTC.